What follows is one T cell receptor beta chain and its context. Its antigen is still unknown. These data originate in a study of cytomegalovirus exposure and HLA in healthy donors. About the research overall: The 120 or so validation repertoires were reported in a later analysis to have been generated on the same platform as the roughly 670 first-cohort repertoires.

Sequencing used immunoSEQ multiplex PCR; TCRdb keeps in-frame clones, though not all of them. The table lists roughly 250,000 clones, nearly 90% of them singletons. Study results and caveats: In vitro testing confirmed a few CMV-associated chains as specific for CMV antigens. Many donors shared some public TCRs, even though most TCR sequences were rare. The classifier reportedly diagnosed cytomegalovirus status with high specificity and sensitivity.

The source material was PBMCs. This TCR was sampled from a woman younger than 35 in good health and CMV-seronegative.

In nucleotides, the CDR3 is TGTGCCAGCAGTACTAGACTAGCGGGGATTTACGAGCAGTACTTC. This translates into CASSTRLAGIYEQYF. The V call is TRBV5-8, the J call TRBJ2-7; 11 bases align to TRBD2. The germline V gene has CDR1 SGHTS and CDR2 YDEGEE. V dropped 5 bases and J dropped 4; count of bases not matched to a gene: 8. This CDR3 is built from 15 residues. The full variable domain, in which reference TRBV5-8 and TRBJ2-7 provide the parts outside the CDR3, is EAGVTQSPTHLIKTRGQQATLRCSPISGHTSVYWYQQALGLGLQFLLWYDEGEERNRGNFPPRFSGRQFPNYSSELNVNALELEDSALYLCASSTRLAGIYEQYFGPGTRLTVT.